This passage covers 22 T cell receptor beta chains from one sample sequenced in a study of blood T cell repertoires in COVID-19. TCRdb's copy holds only in-frame clones and misses some; the assay was immunoSEQ multiplex PCR. Counted here are about 100,000 clones, approximately 83% occurring once; the ten biggest clones make up about 4%. Sequencing input: peripheral blood. The receptors come from a man in his fifties or sixties with acute or convalescent COVID-19.

The chain employs TRBV10-3 and TRBJ1-1; no clear D gene. The CDR3 loop spans 13 amino acids. The germline V and J ends were trimmed by 2 bases and 5 bases, with 9 bases remaining between them. The germline V gene encodes CDR1 ENHRY and CDR2 SYGVKD. The CDR3 DNA is TGTGCCATCAGTGAGATCACGGGGACTGAAGCTTTCTTT. Its protein product is CAISEITGTEAFF.

This chain links TRBV4-2 with TRBJ1-2; no reliable D call. Per germline, CDR1 LGHNA and CDR2 YNFKEQ. Between the trimmed V and J ends, which lost 0 bases and 4 bases, there was a span of 9 bases. This CDR3 region has 14 residues. DNA for the CDR3: TGTGCCAGCAGCCAAGATCGTACGGTCTATGGCTACACCTTC. It specifies CASSQDRTVYGYTF.

The rearrangement uses TRBV20-1 and TRBJ2-1; D not certain. The CDR3 consists of 10 residues. Germline V gives CDR1 DFQATT, CDR2 SNEGSKA (reference sequence). V gave up 2 bases and J gave up 7 bases, with 3 bases separating them. CDR3 amino acids: CSARINEQFF. In nucleotides, the CDR3 is TGCAGTGCTAGAATAAATGAGCAGTTCTTC.

The chain has TRBV9 and TRBJ2-3, with 10 positions matching TRBD2. The CDR3 sequence is 20 residues long. V lost 0 bases and J lost 2; bases outside the gene matches: 15. Germline V CDR1 and CDR2: SGDLS, YYNGEE. CDR3 protein: CASSVASLAGASSFTDTQYF. CDR3 DNA sequence: TGTGCCAGCAGCGTAGCAAGTCTAGCGGGGGCCTCCTCGTTCACAGATACGCAGTATTTT.

This clone showed up just once. The CDR3 region is CATSKRDRGHGYTF. In nucleotides, the CDR3 is TGTGCCACCAGCAAACGGGACAGGGGGCATGGCTACACCTTC. This chain joins TRBV15 and TRBJ1-2; 12 bases are shared with TRBD1. V shed 4 bases and J 6 bases; nucleotides not matched to a gene: 3. Germline V gene lookup returns CDR1 LNHNV and CDR2 YYDKDF (reference sequence). The CDR3 has 14 amino acids.

The V gene is TRBV4-2, the J gene TRBJ2-3, with D unclear. The CDR3 spans 12 residues. The germline CDR1 and CDR2 sequences are LGHNA and YNFKEQ. Trimming shortened V by 4 bases and J by 6 bases, and 8 bases separated the two germline ends. This CDR3 is CASSPTGDTQYF. The CDR3 region has the DNA TGTGCCAGCAGCCCGACCGGGGATACGCAGTATTTT.

The rearrangement uses TRBV7-3 and TRBJ2-2; 10 nucleotides match TRBD1. Per the germline V gene, CDR1 is SGHTA and CDR2 is FQGTGA. The CDR3 spans 14 residues. The V segment lost 8 bases and the J segment 6 bases; nucleotides outside the gene matches: 6. The CDR3 spells CASGTGQGAGELFF. As DNA, the CDR3 is TGTGCCAGCGGAACAGGACAGGGGGCCGGGGAGCTGTTTTTT.

This chain uses TRBV10-3 with TRBJ2-7; tentative D call: TRBD1 (6 bases). V was trimmed by 10 bases and J by 2 bases, leaving 12 bases between them. The CDR3 extends over 12 amino acids. Germline CDR1 ENHRY, CDR2 SYGVKD. This CDR3 is CATRDIAYEQYF. The DNA of the CDR3 is TGTGCCACCCGGGACATCGCCTACGAGCAGTACTTC.

The V and J genes are TRBV19 and TRBJ2-3; no definite D call. This CDR3 contains 14 residues. V lost 1 base, J lost 1 base, and 6 bases lay in between. The V gene's germline CDR1 is LNHDA and CDR2 SQIVND (reference sequence). CDR3 sequence (DNA): TGTGCCAGTAGTATAGGAACAGGCACAGATACGCAGTATTTT. This encodes CASSIGTGTDTQYF.

The chain recombines TRBV7-3 with TRBJ1-1; no definite D call. The CDR3 contains 14 residues. With 0 bases removed from V and 1 base from J, the gap between germline ends came to 6 bases. Germline CDR1 reads SGHTA; CDR2 reads FQGTGA. The CDR3 spells CASSLTSGNTEAFF. Here the CDR3 DNA reads TGTGCCAGCAGCTTAACCTCGGGGAACACTGAAGCTTTCTTT.

The V and J genes are TRBV23-1 and TRBJ1-1; possibly TRBD1 for D (5 bases). TRBV23-1 qualifies as an ORF whose function is uncertain. Trimming left V 4 bases short and J 3 bases short, with 21 bases between. This CDR3 is 17 amino acids long. As DNA, the CDR3 is TGCGCCAGCAGTCCCTGTGCAGACTCGTGGGGGGACACTGAAGCTTTCTTT. Its protein is CASSPCADSWGDTEAFF.

V usage is TRBV4-2 and J usage is TRBJ2-2; 8 bases align to TRBD2. This CDR3 spans 18 amino acids. V was clipped by 3 bases and J by 3 bases; unmatched bases: 12. The germline CDR1 and CDR2 sequences are LGHNA and YNFKEQ. In DNA form, the CDR3 reads TGTGCCAGCAGCCAGAGTGGTACGGGGGGGCCCGACACCGGGGAGCTGTTTTTT. The encoded protein is CASSQSGTGGPDTGELFF.

This clone was seen just once. The chain carries TRBV9 and TRBJ1-2; D is uncertain. The V gene's germline CDR1 is SGDLS and CDR2 YYNGEE. The CDR3 loop spans 14 amino acids. Trimming removed 0 bases at V and 8 bases at J, with 14 bases between. CDR3 sequence (DNA): TGTGCCAGCAGCGTAGAGGGAGGCTTTGGAGGCTACACCTTC. It codes for CASSVEGGFGGYTF.

This chain uses TRBV30 with TRBJ2-5; 12 bases line up with TRBD2. The CDR3 covers 18 residues. Germline V gene data show CDR1 as GTSNPN and CDR2 as SVGIG (reference sequence). V gave up 0 bases and J gave up 2 bases; unmatched junction bases: 10. CDR3 bases: TGTGCCTGGAGTGTTCGGCTAGCGGGGGGGCCTTCACAAGAGACCCAGTACTTC. Translation: CAWSVRLAGGPSQETQYF.

In this sample, this clone turned up a few times. The gene calls are TRBV30 and TRBJ2-1, with 7 bases fitting TRBD2. The CDR3 is 15 residues long. With 3 bases clipped from V and 4 bases from J, the junction kept 9 bases outside the gene matches. Germline V lookup: CDR1 GTSNPN, CDR2 SVGIG (reference sequence). CDR3 sequence reads: CAWRKLAGTYNEQFF. DNA of the CDR3: TGTGCCTGGAGGAAGTTAGCGGGTACTTACAATGAGCAGTTCTTC. Filled out from reference TRBV30 and TRBJ2-1, the complete variable domain reads SQTIHQWPATLVQPVGSPLSLECTVEGTSNPNLYWYRQAAGRGLQLLFYSVGIGQISSEVPQNLSASRPQDRQFILSSKKLLLSDSGFYLCAWRKLAGTYNEQFFGPGTRLTVL.

The gene calls are TRBV10-3 and TRBJ2-7; no firm D call. Trimming shortened V by 6 bases and J by 0 bases, and 12 bases separated the two germline ends. Germline lookup yields CDR1 ENHRY and CDR2 SYGVKD. CDR3 length equals 14 residues. This CDR3 is CAIRFSLNSYEQYF. CDR3 in DNA: TGTGCCATCAGATTTAGCCTAAACTCCTACGAGCAGTACTTC.

This chain connects TRBV30 to TRBJ1-2; D unclear. CDR1 is GTSNPN and CDR2 is SVGIG in the germline V gene (reference sequence). Trimming shortened V by 2 bases and J by 2 bases, and 12 bases separated the two germline ends. This CDR3 region has 14 residues. The CDR3 loop reads CAWSPDTLNYGYTF. As DNA, the CDR3 is TGTGCCTGGAGTCCCGACACCTTAAACTATGGCTACACCTTC.

The CDR3 nucleotides are TGTGCCACCAGTGATGGCAGCGGCTGGCAGCCCCAGCATTTT. Translating it yields CATSDGSGWQPQHF. This chain joins TRBV24-1 and TRBJ1-5; D remains unclear. With 3 bases removed from V and 7 bases from J, the gap between germline ends came to 12 bases. Germline V gene data show CDR1 as KGHDR and CDR2 as SFDVKD. This CDR3 spans 14 amino acids.

The chain couples TRBV5-4 to TRBJ2-5; 8 bases line up with TRBD1. The length of the CDR3 is 14 residues. The germline V gene has CDR1 SGHNT and CDR2 YYREEE (reference sequence). The V and J ends lost 4 bases and 5 bases, in that order; junction bases with no gene match: 7. The CDR3 is CASSSGQGWETQYF. CDR3 in DNA: TGTGCCAGCAGCAGCGGACAGGGATGGGAGACCCAGTACTTC.

The J gene is TRBJ1-5, the V gene TRBV19; possible D gene TRBD1, 5 bases. The CDR3 is 15 amino acids. Germline V gene data show CDR1 as LNHDA and CDR2 as SQIVND (reference sequence). The V end lost 5 bases, the J end lost 7 bases, and 18 bases lay between the germline ends. CDR3 nucleotides: TGTGCCAGTAGTCCTGAAACAGGAAAGAAGCAGCCCCAGCATTTT. Amino acids: CASSPETGKKQPQHF. The full variable domain, in which reference TRBV19 and TRBJ1-5 provide the parts outside the CDR3, is DGGITQSPKYLFRKEGQNVTLSCEQNLNHDAMYWYRQDPGQGLRLIYYSQIVNDFQKGDIAEGYSVSREKKESFPLTVTSAQKNPTAFYLCASSPETGKKQPQHFGDGTRLSIL.

This chain links TRBV7-2 with TRBJ1-1; maybe TRBD1 (6 bases). Germline-derived CDR1 and CDR2 are SGHTA and FQGNSA. V shed 4 bases and J shed 7 bases, with 16 bases lying between them. The CDR3 contains 14 residues. CDR3: CASSWRGGQGEAFF. CDR3 sequence (DNA): TGTGCCAGCAGCTGGAGGGGGGGACAAGGTGAAGCTTTCTTT.

V gene TRBV27 combines with J gene TRBJ2-1, with a possible D match to TRBD1 (6 bases). V lost 1 base to trimming and J lost 6 bases, with 16 bases between them. The V gene's germline CDR1 is MNHEY and CDR2 SMNVEV (reference sequence). The CDR3 consists of 16 residues. CDR3 sequence reads: CASSLFLTPTGNEQFF. The CDR3, as DNA: TGTGCCAGCAGTTTATTTCTGACACCGACAGGCAATGAGCAGTTCTTC.